The sequence of this T cell receptor (beta chain) was determined in a study of T cell changes during pregnancy in multiple sclerosis. The data were produced by immunoSEQ multiplex PCR, yet TCRdb's version contains in-frame clones alone and is incomplete. The data show some 56,000 clones, about 94% seen once. This clone was counted once. The CDR3 contains 13 residues. V was clipped by 9 bases and J by 0 bases; unmatched bases: 3. Germline V gene lookup returns CDR1 LNHDA and CDR2 SQIVND (reference sequence). The rearrangement uses TRBV19 and TRBJ2-5, with 8 positions matching TRBD1. Sample: peripheral blood, taken in the third trimester of pregnancy. This receptor was taken from a female donor in good health, enrolled as a control in a pregnancy study. The CDR3 DNA is TGTGCCAGCAAGGACAGGGACCAAGAGACCCAGTACTTC. This codes for CASKDRDQETQYF.